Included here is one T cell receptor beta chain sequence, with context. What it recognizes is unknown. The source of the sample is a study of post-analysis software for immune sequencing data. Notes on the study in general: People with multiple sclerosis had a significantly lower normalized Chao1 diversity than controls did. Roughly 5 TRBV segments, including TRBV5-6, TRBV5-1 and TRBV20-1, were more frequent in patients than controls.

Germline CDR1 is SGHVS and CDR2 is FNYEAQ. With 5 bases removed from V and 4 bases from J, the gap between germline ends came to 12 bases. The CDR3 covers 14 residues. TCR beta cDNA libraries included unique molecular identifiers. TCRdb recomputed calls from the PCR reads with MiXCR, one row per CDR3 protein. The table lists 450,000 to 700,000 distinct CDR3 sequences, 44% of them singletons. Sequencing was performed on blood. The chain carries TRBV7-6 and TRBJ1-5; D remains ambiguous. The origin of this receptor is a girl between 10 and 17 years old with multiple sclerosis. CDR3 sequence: CASSPDAGNQPQHF. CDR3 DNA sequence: TGTGCCAGCAGCCCTGATGCGGGGAATCAGCCCCAGCATTTT.